Sequencing of this T cell receptor beta chain was carried out in a study of cytomegalovirus exposure and HLA in healthy donors. A single count supports this clone. Its target is not known. CDR1 LNHDA and CDR2 SQIVND come from the germline V gene (reference sequence). CDR3 length: 14 amino acids. V was cut by 3 bases and J by 2 bases, with 8 bases left in between. PCR primers comprised 60 Vbeta and 13 Jbeta primers. The assay was immunoSEQ multiplex PCR, and TCRdb's table has in-frame clones only and misses some. This table holds about 73,000 clones, roughly 70% found once. The study's findings and limits: Some V segments, TRBV6-2 and TRBV6-3 among them, were indistinguishable and were therefore excluded. Roughly uniform sequencing depth across donors was assumed, possibly incorrectly. The study reported that TCR beta sequences accurately predicted HLA-A and HLA-B alleles in most subjects.

The chain uses TRBV19 and TRBJ1-5; the D gene is possibly TRBD1 (5 bases). What was sequenced was PBMCs. This clonotype was obtained from a man between 70 and 80 years old in good health and CMV-seronegative. The CDR3 sequence: CASSIEGGNQPQHF. CDR3 nucleotide sequence: TGTGCCAGTAGTATTGAAGGGGGCAATCAGCCCCAGCATTTT.